These 2 T cell receptor beta chains were all obtained from the same sample, sequenced in a study of control samples from healthy donors and cancer patients. TCRdb keeps only in-frame clones here, not all; method: immunoSEQ multiplex PCR. The sample lists approximately 83,000 clones, roughly 93% occurring once. Material for sequencing was blood. The receptors derive from a woman under 40 in good health.

This chain uses TRBV14 with TRBJ2-6, with D uncertain. The CDR3 is 14 amino acids. Germline V gene lookup returns CDR1 SGHDN and CDR2 FVKESK. V dropped 4 bases and J dropped 4 bases, with 8 bases sitting between them. The DNA for the CDR3 is TGTGCCAGCAGCCTCGCGGCCGGGGCCAACGTCCTGACTTTC. The encoded protein is CASSLAAGANVLTF.

The V and J genes are TRBV7-9 and TRBJ2-1; 7 bases match TRBD2. Germline V gene sequence: CDR1 SEHNR, CDR2 FQNEAQ (reference sequence). There are 15 residues in the CDR3. V lost 2 bases and J lost 5; bases outside the gene matches: 6. This CDR3 reads CASSLMGTNNNEQFF. The CDR3, as DNA: TGTGCCAGCAGCTTAATGGGGACTAACAACAATGAGCAGTTCTTC.